Listed below are T cell receptor beta chains from one sample, sequenced in a study of blood T cell repertoires in COVID-19. Generated by immunoSEQ multiplex PCR, the TCRdb table keeps only in-frame clones and is missing some. The sample has about 480,000 clones; roughly 88% are singletons. Source material: PBMCs or T cells enriched from blood (not recorded which). The receptors shown here come from a woman aged 40 to 55 who had recovered from COVID-19. Both conserved end residues are part of each CDR3. A D gene is named only where the DNA matches it firmly. The size of a clone is reported for some rows only, either as once, few or many, or as a class for expanded clones.

d_gene: TRBD2
j_gene: TRBJ2-3
v_gene: TRBV6-4
abundance: .
CDR3aa: CASTAKASGTTDTQYF
CDR3nt: TGTGCCAGCACTGCCAAGGCTAGCGGTACAACAGATACGCAGTATTTT

d_gene: .
j_gene: TRBJ2-1
v_gene: TRBV3-1/TRBV3-2
abundance: .
CDR3aa: CASSQSWRSYNEQFF
CDR3nt: TGTGCCAGCAGCCAGAGCTGGAGGTCCTACAATGAGCAGTTCTTC

d_gene: .
j_gene: TRBJ2-1
v_gene: TRBV11-2
abundance: .
CDR3aa: CASSLKTRGSLYNEQFF
CDR3nt: TGTGCCAGCAGCTTAAAGACCCGAGGGAGCCTGTACAATGAGCAGTTCTTC

d_gene: TRBD2
j_gene: TRBJ2-2
v_gene: TRBV4-1
abundance: few
CDR3aa: CASSQELAGAPGRNGELFF
CDR3nt: TGCGCCAGCAGCCAAGAGCTAGCGGGAGCACCCGGTCGTAACGGGGAGCTGTTTTTT

d_gene: TRBD1
j_gene: TRBJ1-2
v_gene: TRBV6-1
abundance: .
CDR3aa: CASSESPDRRVSGYTF
CDR3nt: TGTGCCAGCAGTGAATCCCCGGACAGGCGAGTCTCTGGCTACACCTTC

d_gene: .
j_gene: TRBJ1-2
v_gene: TRBV5-4
abundance: .
CDR3aa: CASSFEGGRNGYTF
CDR3nt: TGTGCCAGCAGCTTTGAGGGGGGGCGCAATGGCTACACCTTC

d_gene: .
j_gene: TRBJ1-2
v_gene: TRBV7-2
abundance: .
CDR3aa: CASSLSLRTHYGYTF
CDR3nt: TGTGCCAGCAGCTTAAGTCTTCGGACTCATTATGGCTACACCTTC

d_gene: TRBD1
j_gene: TRBJ1-2
v_gene: TRBV28
abundance: .
CDR3aa: CASSFSEGQGSRDGYTF
CDR3nt: TGTGCCAGCAGTTTCTCAGAGGGACAGGGGTCTCGAGATGGCTACACCTTC

d_gene: .
j_gene: TRBJ1-5
v_gene: TRBV6-5
abundance: .
CDR3aa: CASSETGNQPQHF
CDR3nt: TGTGCCAGCAGCGAGACAGGCAATCAGCCCCAGCATTTT

d_gene: TRBD2
j_gene: TRBJ2-1
v_gene: TRBV4-3
abundance: .
CDR3aa: CASSQDPWREGGNEQFF
CDR3nt: TGCGCCAGCAGCCAAGATCCGTGGCGGGAGGGAGGCAATGAGCAGTTCTTC

d_gene: .
j_gene: TRBJ2-2
v_gene: TRBV6-4
abundance: once
CDR3aa: CASSDSGVTGELFF
CDR3nt: TGTGCCAGCAGTGACTCAGGGGTTACCGGGGAGCTGTTTTTT

d_gene: TRBD1
j_gene: TRBJ1-2
v_gene: TRBV19
abundance: few
CDR3aa: CASSTPTGNGYTF
CDR3nt: TGTGCCAGTAGTACCCCGACAGGGAATGGCTACACCTTC

d_gene: .
j_gene: TRBJ1-3
v_gene: TRBV20-1
abundance: .
CDR3aa: CSASAGSSVTIYF
CDR3nt: TGCAGTGCTAGTGCAGGGTCCTCGGTCACCATATATTTT

d_gene: .
j_gene: TRBJ1-1
v_gene: TRBV18
abundance: .
CDR3aa: CASSTSGETEAFF
CDR3nt: TGTGCCAGCTCAACATCAGGGGAGACTGAAGCTTTCTTT

d_gene: .
j_gene: TRBJ2-1
v_gene: TRBV6-2/TRBV6-3
abundance: .
CDR3aa: CASSSPLGAVYNEQFF
CDR3nt: TGTGCCAGCAGTTCCCCTTTGGGGGCAGTCTACAATGAGCAGTTCTTC

d_gene: .
j_gene: TRBJ2-2
v_gene: TRBV24-1
abundance: .
CDR3aa: CATSDLDIITGELFF
CDR3nt: TGTGCCACCAGTGATTTGGACATAATTACCGGGGAGCTGTTTTTT

d_gene: .
j_gene: TRBJ2-7
v_gene: TRBV10-1
abundance: .
CDR3aa: CASSEAQGYEQYF
CDR3nt: TGCGCCAGCAGTGAAGCACAGGGTTACGAGCAGTACTTC

d_gene: .
j_gene: TRBJ1-5
v_gene: TRBV5-6
abundance: few
CDR3aa: CASSQGYQPQHF
CDR3nt: TGTGCCAGCAGCCAGGGTTATCAGCCCCAGCATTTT

d_gene: TRBD1
j_gene: TRBJ1-5
v_gene: TRBV4-1
abundance: .
CDR3aa: CASSQEGQGYQPQHF
CDR3nt: TGCGCCAGCAGCCAAGAGGGACAGGGGTATCAGCCCCAGCATTTT

d_gene: .
j_gene: TRBJ1-4
v_gene: TRBV27
abundance: .
CDR3aa: CASSLYLNEKLFF
CDR3nt: TGTGCCAGCAGTTTGTATCTTAATGAAAAACTGTTTTTT

d_gene: TRBD1
j_gene: TRBJ2-3
v_gene: TRBV5-8
abundance: .
CDR3aa: CASRPGQTLSWDTQYF
CDR3nt: TGTGCCAGCAGGCCGGGACAGACTCTTAGTTGGGATACGCAGTATTTT

d_gene: .
j_gene: TRBJ2-2
v_gene: TRBV9
abundance: .
CDR3aa: CASSPRTVNTGELFF
CDR3nt: TGTGCCAGCAGCCCCCGGACAGTGAACACCGGGGAGCTGTTTTTT

d_gene: .
j_gene: TRBJ1-2
v_gene: TRBV5-5
abundance: .
CDR3aa: CASSPSTGQGYYGYTF
CDR3nt: TGTGCCAGCAGCCCATCAACGGGCCAGGGGTACTATGGCTACACCTTC

d_gene: .
j_gene: TRBJ1-2
v_gene: TRBV7-2
abundance: .
CDR3aa: CASSSGTFDYGYTF
CDR3nt: TGTGCCAGCAGCTCAGGAACCTTTGACTATGGCTACACCTTC

d_gene: .
j_gene: TRBJ1-1
v_gene: TRBV2
abundance: .
CDR3aa: CASSERVNTEAFF
CDR3nt: TGTGCCAGCAGTGAACGGGTGAACACTGAAGCTTTCTTT

d_gene: .
j_gene: TRBJ2-2
v_gene: TRBV21-1
abundance: once
CDR3aa: CASSTGTSRNTGELFF
CDR3nt: TGTGCCAGCAGCACCGGGACTAGCAGGAACACCGGGGAGCTGTTTTTT

d_gene: TRBD1
j_gene: TRBJ1-1
v_gene: TRBV4-2
abundance: .
CDR3aa: CASSQEPRGTEAFF
CDR3nt: TGTGCCAGCAGCCAGGAACCCAGGGGGACTGAAGCTTTCTTT

d_gene: TRBD1
j_gene: TRBJ1-1
v_gene: TRBV11-3
abundance: once
CDR3aa: CASSYRTGDGLGEAFF
CDR3nt: TGTGCCAGCAGCTACCGGACAGGGGACGGCCTGGGTGAAGCTTTCTTT

d_gene: TRBD2
j_gene: TRBJ2-1
v_gene: TRBV28
abundance: .
CDR3aa: CASSEGQREGSYNEQFF
CDR3nt: TGTGCCAGCAGCGAAGGGCAGCGGGAGGGCTCCTACAATGAGCAGTTCTTC

d_gene: TRBD1
j_gene: TRBJ1-3
v_gene: TRBV19
abundance: .
CDR3aa: CASSRDSGNTIYF
CDR3nt: TGTGCCAGTAGCCGGGACAGTGGAAACACCATATATTTT

d_gene: TRBD1
j_gene: TRBJ1-6
v_gene: TRBV3-1/TRBV3-2
abundance: .
CDR3aa: CASSPGQANSPLHF
CDR3nt: TGTGCCAGCAGCCCGGGACAGGCTAATTCACCCCTCCACTTT

d_gene: .
j_gene: TRBJ1-6
v_gene: TRBV12-5
abundance: few
CDR3aa: CASGLADSPLHF
CDR3nt: TGTGCTAGTGGTTTGGCCGATTCACCCCTCCACTTT

d_gene: .
j_gene: TRBJ2-5
v_gene: TRBV11-3
abundance: .
CDR3aa: CASSSPGAGEETQYF
CDR3nt: TGTGCCAGCAGCTCCCCCGGGGCAGGGGAAGAGACCCAGTACTTC

d_gene: .
j_gene: TRBJ2-7
v_gene: TRBV7-2
abundance: .
CDR3aa: CASSLRAGATPYEQYF
CDR3nt: TGTGCCAGCAGCTTACGTGCGGGCGCCACCCCCTACGAGCAGTACTTC

d_gene: TRBD2
j_gene: TRBJ2-7
v_gene: TRBV10-1
abundance: .
CDR3aa: CASSAGLAGANHEQYF
CDR3nt: TGCGCCAGCAGTGCGGGACTAGCGGGAGCGAACCACGAGCAGTACTTC

d_gene: TRBD2
j_gene: TRBJ2-1
v_gene: TRBV20-1
abundance: .
CDR3aa: CSASPLAGGHEQFF
CDR3nt: TGCAGTGCTAGTCCCCTAGCGGGAGGGCATGAGCAGTTCTTC

d_gene: .
j_gene: TRBJ1-4
v_gene: TRBV9
abundance: .
CDR3aa: CASSLTGENEKLFF
CDR3nt: TGTGCCAGCAGCCTGACAGGCGAGAATGAAAAACTGTTTTTT

d_gene: TRBD1
j_gene: TRBJ1-6
v_gene: TRBV10-3
abundance: .
CDR3aa: CAIGTGTGVSPLHF
CDR3nt: TGTGCCATCGGAACCGGGACAGGGGTATCACCCCTCCACTTT

d_gene: TRBD2
j_gene: TRBJ2-1
v_gene: TRBV6-2/TRBV6-3
abundance: .
CDR3aa: CASSSMTSGTYYNEQFF
CDR3nt: TGTGCCAGCAGCTCCATGACTAGCGGGACCTACTACAATGAGCAGTTCTTC

d_gene: TRBD1
j_gene: TRBJ1-2
v_gene: TRBV27
abundance: .
CDR3aa: CASRISGQGSNYGYTF
CDR3nt: TGTGCCAGCAGAATCTCAGGACAGGGATCTAACTATGGCTACACCTTC

d_gene: .
j_gene: TRBJ1-1
v_gene: TRBV19
abundance: .
CDR3aa: CASSIRGYTEAFF
CDR3nt: TGTGCCAGTAGTATTCGAGGGTACACTGAAGCTTTCTTT

d_gene: TRBD1
j_gene: TRBJ2-2
v_gene: TRBV5-1
abundance: .
CDR3aa: CASTDPGQYTGELFF
CDR3nt: TGCGCCAGCACCGACCCGGGACAGTACACCGGGGAGCTGTTTTTT

d_gene: .
j_gene: TRBJ1-5
v_gene: TRBV9
abundance: .
CDR3aa: CASSEGAGNQPQHF
CDR3nt: TGTGCCAGCAGCGAAGGGGCAGGCAATCAGCCCCAGCATTTT

d_gene: .
j_gene: TRBJ2-7
v_gene: TRBV6-1
abundance: .
CDR3aa: CASSGAENYEQYF
CDR3nt: TGTGCCAGCAGTGGAGCGGAGAACTACGAGCAGTACTTC

d_gene: .
j_gene: TRBJ2-5
v_gene: TRBV23-1
abundance: .
CDR3aa: CASSRSGFFSRREKETQYF
CDR3nt: TGCGCCAGCAGTCGCTCTGGGTTTTTCTCGCGGAGGGAGAAAGAGACCCAGTACTTC

d_gene: .
j_gene: TRBJ1-1
v_gene: TRBV5-1
abundance: once
CDR3aa: CASSLALNTEAFF
CDR3nt: TGCGCCAGCAGCTTGGCCCTAAACACTGAAGCTTTCTTT

d_gene: TRBD1
j_gene: TRBJ1-1
v_gene: TRBV5-6
abundance: .
CDR3aa: CASRQDRGQNTEAFF
CDR3nt: TGTGCCAGCAGGCAGGACAGGGGACAGAACACTGAAGCTTTCTTT

d_gene: TRBD1
j_gene: TRBJ2-5
v_gene: TRBV18
abundance: few
CDR3aa: CASSPGQQETQYF
CDR3nt: TGTGCCAGCTCACCGGGACAGCAAGAGACCCAGTACTTC

d_gene: TRBD1
j_gene: TRBJ1-1
v_gene: TRBV9
abundance: .
CDR3aa: CASSVGGTGAEAFF
CDR3nt: TGTGCCAGCAGCGTAGGGGGGACAGGGGCTGAAGCTTTCTTT

d_gene: TRBD1
j_gene: TRBJ1-1
v_gene: TRBV10-3
abundance: .
CDR3aa: CAIRPGQENTEAFF
CDR3nt: TGTGCCATCAGGCCGGGACAGGAGAACACTGAAGCTTTCTTT

d_gene: TRBD2
j_gene: TRBJ2-2
v_gene: TRBV7-6
abundance: .
CDR3aa: CASSLGASGTGELFF
CDR3nt: TGTGCCAGCAGCCTCGGGGCTAGCGGTACCGGGGAGCTGTTTTTT